The clone carrying this T cell receptor (beta chain) showed up just a few times. Its antigen remains unidentified. Stated time point: newly diagnosed GD, antithyroid drugs for less than 3 months. PBMC-derived RNA was used for the TCR library. These data are taken from a study of regulatory T cells in long-lasting Graves disease. Study-wide results and limits: Public clonotype sharing was higher in persistent than newly diagnosed patients. Persistent Graves' patients showed less TCR diversity than newly diagnosed ones.

Libraries of TCR beta came from iRepertoire HTBI primers plus Arm-PCR of CDR3 regions. In the authors' methods: Identification yielded 62 TRBV and 14 TRBJ segments across samples. Each CDR3 protein gets one entry after TCRdb re-called the multiplex PCR reads with MiXCR. The V and J calls, along with clone size, are taken from TCRdb and not from the paper's own processing. The table records 440,000 or so distinct CDR3 sequences, about 15% of them present only once. The CDR3 is 15 amino acids. Germline V CDR1 and CDR2: ENHRY, SYGVKD. Trimming cost V 3 bases and J 5 bases; bases outside gene matches: 7. The sample also formed part of further work on T cells in Graves' hyperthyroidism and ophthalmopathy.

The receptor was derived from a woman younger than 45 with Graves disease. The chain employs TRBV10-3 and TRBJ2-5; 9 bases agree with TRBD1. The sample consisted of peripheral blood mononuclear cells (PBMCs), taken at new diagnosis, from a patient treated with antithyroid drugs. CDR3 sequence reads: CAISELDRGRETQYF. CDR3 DNA sequence: TGTGCCATCAGTGAACTGGACAGGGGTAGGGAGACCCAGTACTTC.